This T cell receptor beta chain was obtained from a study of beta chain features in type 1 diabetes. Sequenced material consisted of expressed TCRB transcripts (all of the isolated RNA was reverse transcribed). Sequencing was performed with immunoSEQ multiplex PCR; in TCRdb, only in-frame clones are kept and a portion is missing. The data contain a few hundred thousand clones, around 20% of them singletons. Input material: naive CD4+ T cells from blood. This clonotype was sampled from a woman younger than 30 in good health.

The CDR3 is CGRGQGPTTGELFF. As DNA, the CDR3 is TGTGGTCGTGGACAGGGGCCCACCACCGGGGAGCTGTTTTTT. J is TRBJ2-2 and V is TRBV30, with 9 bases matching TRBD1. The CDR3 sequence is 14 residues long. Germline V gives CDR1 GTSNPN, CDR2 SVGIG (reference sequence).